This is a list of T cell receptor beta chains from one sample in a study of Ad26.COV2.S vaccination and SARS-CoV-2 variants. The protocol was immunoSEQ multiplex PCR, while the TCRdb copy is restricted to in-frame clones and leaves out a portion. The sample includes some 270,000 clones, 87% seen only once; the top ten take roughly 3%. Sample: peripheral blood, taken in a trial of Ad26.COV2.S vaccine versus placebo. The receptors shown here come from a person aged 18-65 years who received the Ad26.COV2.S COVID-19 vaccine or a placebo. The CDR3 runs from the conserved cysteine through the conserved F or W. D genes are given only for firm matches. A row's size may be missing; if present it is once, few, many or a size class.

cdr3_length	clone_size	v_call	j_call	d_call	cdr3_aa	cdr3_nt
14	once	TRBV2	TRBJ2-2	TRBD1	CASSLTGDTGELFF	TGTGCCAGCAGTTTAACAGGGGACACCGGGGAGCTGTTTTTT
16	once	TRBV11-2	TRBJ2-2	NA	CASVPLGGRNTGELFF	TGTGCCAGCGTACCTTTGGGGGGCCGAAACACCGGGGAGCTGTTTTTT
12	NA	TRBV19	TRBJ1-4	NA	CASGRANEKLFF	TGTGCCAGTGGTAGGGCTAATGAAAAACTGTTTTTT
16	few	TRBV7-2	TRBJ1-4	TRBD1	CASSLGGQGSNEKLFF	TGTGCCAGCAGCTTAGGAGGACAGGGAAGTAATGAAAAACTGTTTTTT
15	NA	TRBV27	TRBJ1-5	NA	CATSLGGAGNQPQHF	TGTGCCACCTCTTTGGGGGGGGCTGGCAATCAGCCCCAGCATTTT
15	NA	TRBV7-2	TRBJ2-3	NA	CASSTDSSRSDTQYF	TGTGCCAGCAGTACGGACTCCAGTCGATCAGATACGCAGTATTTT
13	NA	TRBV21-1	TRBJ1-1	NA	CATDREVDTEAFF	TGTGCTACCGACAGGGAAGTCGACACTGAAGCTTTCTTT
13	few	TRBV7-6	TRBJ1-3	NA	CASSLARGNTIYF	TGTGCCAGCAGCTTAGCCCGCGGGAACACCATATATTTT
12	once	TRBV20-1	TRBJ2-1	NA	CSASLLSNEQFF	TGCAGTGCTAGTCTGCTCTCCAATGAGCAGTTCTTC
14	NA	TRBV10-3	TRBJ1-4	TRBD1	CAISKGQTNEKLFF	TGTGCCATCAGTAAGGGACAGACTAATGAAAAACTGTTTTTT
15	NA	TRBV6-1	TRBJ1-3	NA	CASSEALGSGNTIYF	TGTGCCAGCAGTGAAGCGCTTGGCTCTGGAAACACCATATATTTT
17	NA	TRBV5-5	TRBJ2-3	TRBD2	CASSFYGTSGSTDTQYF	TGTGCCAGCAGCTTTTACGGGACTAGCGGCAGCACAGATACGCAGTATTTT
13	NA	TRBV3-1/TRBV3-2	TRBJ1-2	TRBD1	CASSQGSGQATFF	TGTGCCAGCAGCCAAGGTTCTGGACAGGCCACGTTCTTC
16	NA	TRBV6-5	TRBJ2-1	TRBD2	CASSYWREGAYNEQFF	TGTGCCAGCAGTTACTGGCGGGAGGGCGCCTACAATGAGCAGTTCTTC
13	once	TRBV5-6	TRBJ2-4	NA	CASSLRGAYIQYF	TGTGCCAGCAGCCTTCGGGGCGCGTACATTCAGTACTTC